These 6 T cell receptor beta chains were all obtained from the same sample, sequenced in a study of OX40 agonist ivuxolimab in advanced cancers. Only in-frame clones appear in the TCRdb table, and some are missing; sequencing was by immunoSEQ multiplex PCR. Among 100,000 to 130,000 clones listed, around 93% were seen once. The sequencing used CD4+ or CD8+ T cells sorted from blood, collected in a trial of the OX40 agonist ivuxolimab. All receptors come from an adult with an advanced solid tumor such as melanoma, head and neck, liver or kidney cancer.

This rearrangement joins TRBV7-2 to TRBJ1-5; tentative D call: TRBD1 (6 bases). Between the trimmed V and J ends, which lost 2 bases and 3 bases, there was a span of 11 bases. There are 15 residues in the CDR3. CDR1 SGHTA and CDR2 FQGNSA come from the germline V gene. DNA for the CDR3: TGTGCCAGCAGCTTAATGGGGGCAAACAATCAGCCCCAGCATTTT. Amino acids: CASSLMGANNQPQHF.

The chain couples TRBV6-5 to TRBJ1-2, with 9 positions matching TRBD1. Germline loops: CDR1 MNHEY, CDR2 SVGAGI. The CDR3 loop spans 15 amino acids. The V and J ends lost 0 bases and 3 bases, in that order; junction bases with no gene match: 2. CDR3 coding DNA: TGTGCCAGCAGTTACTCGACAGGGGGGGACTATGGCTACACCTTC. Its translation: CASSYSTGGDYGYTF.

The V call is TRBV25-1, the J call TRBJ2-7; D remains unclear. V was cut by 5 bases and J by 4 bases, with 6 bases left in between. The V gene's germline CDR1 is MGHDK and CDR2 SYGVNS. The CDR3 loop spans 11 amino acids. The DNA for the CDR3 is TGTGCCAGCAGTTCCTTTTACGAGCAGTACTTC. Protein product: CASSSFYEQYF.

Here the CDR3 reads CASSVSVGQGNTEAFF. As DNA, the CDR3 is TGTGCCAGCAGCGTATCAGTAGGGCAGGGGAACACTGAAGCTTTCTTT. The V and J genes are TRBV9 and TRBJ1-1; a possible D gene is TRBD1 (5 bases). CDR1 is SGDLS, CDR2 YYNGEE, per germline. The CDR3 covers 16 residues. V was clipped by 1 base and J by 1 base, with 14 bases between them.

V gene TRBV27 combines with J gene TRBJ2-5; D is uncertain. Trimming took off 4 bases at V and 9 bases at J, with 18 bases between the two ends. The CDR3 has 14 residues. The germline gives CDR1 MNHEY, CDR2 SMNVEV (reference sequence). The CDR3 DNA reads TGTGCCAGCAGTTCAACCCTAGGCACTCAGGCCCAGTACTTC. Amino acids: CASSSTLGTQAQYF.

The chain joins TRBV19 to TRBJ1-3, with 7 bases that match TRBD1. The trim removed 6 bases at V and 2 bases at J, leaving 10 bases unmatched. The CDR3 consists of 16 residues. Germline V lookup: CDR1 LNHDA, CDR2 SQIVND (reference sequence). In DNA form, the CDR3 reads TGTGCCAGTAGCTCCCCGCCGGGACAGACTGGAAACACCATATATTTT. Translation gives CASSSPPGQTGNTIYF.